The sequence of this TCR beta chain was determined in a study of blood T cell repertoires in COVID-19. The wider study: Some COVID-19 samples were acute and others convalescent; all came from the United States, Italy and Spain.

The sample holds a few counts of this clone. The V segment lost 5 bases and the J segment 11 bases; nucleotides outside the gene matches: 18. Germline CDR1 is SGHAT and CDR2 is FQNNGV. CDR3 length: 15 amino acids. TCRdb's table, derived via immunoSEQ multiplex PCR, lists solely in-frame clones and lacks some. The top ten clones hold approximately 8.9% of a sample with around 87,000 clones, about nine tenths of them seen once. Sequencing was done on a sample of peripheral blood. This chain connects TRBV11-2 to TRBJ2-7, with TRBD1 identical over 7 bases. The TCR was taken from a man aged 45 to 65 with acute or convalescent COVID-19. CDR3 bases: TGTGCCAGCAGCCCCCGTGGGTGGACAGGCCCAATGGAGTACTTC. As protein: CASSPRGWTGPMEYF.